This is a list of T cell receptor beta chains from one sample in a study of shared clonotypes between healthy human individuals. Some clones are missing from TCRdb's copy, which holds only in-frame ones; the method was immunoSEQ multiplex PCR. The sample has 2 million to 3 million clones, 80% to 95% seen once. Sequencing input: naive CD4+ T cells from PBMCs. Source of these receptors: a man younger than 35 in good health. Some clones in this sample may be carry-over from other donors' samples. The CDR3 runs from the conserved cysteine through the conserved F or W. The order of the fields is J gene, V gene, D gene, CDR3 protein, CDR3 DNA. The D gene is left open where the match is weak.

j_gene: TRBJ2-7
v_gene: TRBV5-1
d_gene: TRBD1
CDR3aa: CASSRGRTGGVPLYEQYF
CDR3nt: TGCGCCAGCAGCCGTGGCCGGACAGGCGGAGTACCGTTGTACGAGCAGTACTTC

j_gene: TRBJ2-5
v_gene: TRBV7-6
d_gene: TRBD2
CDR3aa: CASSLRAGGLRETQYF
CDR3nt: TGTGCCAGCAGCTTACGAGCGGGAGGTCTCAGAGAGACCCAGTACTTC

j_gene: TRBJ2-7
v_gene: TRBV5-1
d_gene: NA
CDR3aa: CASSLSAGRRYEQYF
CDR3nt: TGCGCCAGCAGCTTGAGCGCGGGACGACGCTACGAGCAGTACTTC

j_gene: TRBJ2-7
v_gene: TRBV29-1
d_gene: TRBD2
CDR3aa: CSAGTSGSREYEQYF
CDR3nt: TGCAGCGCCGGGACTAGCGGGAGCCGGGAGTACGAGCAGTACTTC

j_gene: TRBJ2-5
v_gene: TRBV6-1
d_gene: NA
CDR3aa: CASTRGGAQETQYF
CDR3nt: TGTGCCAGCACCCGAGGAGGGGCGCAGGAGACCCAGTACTTC

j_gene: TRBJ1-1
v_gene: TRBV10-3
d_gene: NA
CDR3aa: CATQISGGEAFF
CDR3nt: TGTGCCACCCAGATCTCGGGCGGTGAAGCTTTCTTT

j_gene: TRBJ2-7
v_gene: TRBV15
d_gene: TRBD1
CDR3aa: CATSRDPQGASEQYF
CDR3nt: TGTGCCACCAGCAGAGACCCACAGGGGGCAAGCGAGCAGTACTTC

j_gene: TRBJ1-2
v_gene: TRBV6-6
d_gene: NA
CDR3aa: CASSYSSRGYGYTF
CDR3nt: TGTGCCAGCAGTTACTCGAGTCGGGGCTATGGCTACACCTTC

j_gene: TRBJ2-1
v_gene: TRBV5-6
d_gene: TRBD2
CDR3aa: CASSSGAWSGGNYNEQFF
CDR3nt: TGTGCCAGCAGCTCAGGCGCTTGGTCGGGGGGTAACTACAATGAGCAGTTCTTC

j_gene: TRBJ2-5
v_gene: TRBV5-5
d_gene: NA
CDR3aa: CASSLDRYQETQYF
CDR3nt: TGTGCCAGCAGCTTAGACAGATACCAAGAGACCCAGTACTTC

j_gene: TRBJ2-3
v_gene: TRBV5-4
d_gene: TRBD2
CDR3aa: CASSLGAGADTQYF
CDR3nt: TGTGCCAGCAGCTTGGGAGCGGGGGCAGATACGCAGTATTTT

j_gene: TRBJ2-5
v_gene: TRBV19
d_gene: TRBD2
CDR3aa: CASSTGASGRAMAETQYF
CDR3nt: TGTGCCAGTAGTACTGGAGCTAGCGGGAGGGCCATGGCAGAGACCCAGTACTTC

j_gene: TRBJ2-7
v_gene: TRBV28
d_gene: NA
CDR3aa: CASRRGRDPVHEQYF
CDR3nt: TGTGCCAGCAGGCGCGGGCGGGACCCAGTCCACGAGCAGTACTTC

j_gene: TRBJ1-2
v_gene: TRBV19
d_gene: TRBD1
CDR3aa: CAISDRGYGYTF
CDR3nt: TGTGCCATATCGGACAGGGGTTATGGCTACACCTTC

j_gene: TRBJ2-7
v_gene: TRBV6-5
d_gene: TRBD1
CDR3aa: CASSYLTGGEQYF
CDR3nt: TGTGCCAGCAGTTACTTAACAGGGGGCGAGCAGTACTTC

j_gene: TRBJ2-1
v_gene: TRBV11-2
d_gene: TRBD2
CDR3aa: CASSTLGLAGVVEQFF
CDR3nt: TGTGCCAGCAGCACCCTAGGGCTAGCGGGAGTGGTTGAGCAGTTCTTC